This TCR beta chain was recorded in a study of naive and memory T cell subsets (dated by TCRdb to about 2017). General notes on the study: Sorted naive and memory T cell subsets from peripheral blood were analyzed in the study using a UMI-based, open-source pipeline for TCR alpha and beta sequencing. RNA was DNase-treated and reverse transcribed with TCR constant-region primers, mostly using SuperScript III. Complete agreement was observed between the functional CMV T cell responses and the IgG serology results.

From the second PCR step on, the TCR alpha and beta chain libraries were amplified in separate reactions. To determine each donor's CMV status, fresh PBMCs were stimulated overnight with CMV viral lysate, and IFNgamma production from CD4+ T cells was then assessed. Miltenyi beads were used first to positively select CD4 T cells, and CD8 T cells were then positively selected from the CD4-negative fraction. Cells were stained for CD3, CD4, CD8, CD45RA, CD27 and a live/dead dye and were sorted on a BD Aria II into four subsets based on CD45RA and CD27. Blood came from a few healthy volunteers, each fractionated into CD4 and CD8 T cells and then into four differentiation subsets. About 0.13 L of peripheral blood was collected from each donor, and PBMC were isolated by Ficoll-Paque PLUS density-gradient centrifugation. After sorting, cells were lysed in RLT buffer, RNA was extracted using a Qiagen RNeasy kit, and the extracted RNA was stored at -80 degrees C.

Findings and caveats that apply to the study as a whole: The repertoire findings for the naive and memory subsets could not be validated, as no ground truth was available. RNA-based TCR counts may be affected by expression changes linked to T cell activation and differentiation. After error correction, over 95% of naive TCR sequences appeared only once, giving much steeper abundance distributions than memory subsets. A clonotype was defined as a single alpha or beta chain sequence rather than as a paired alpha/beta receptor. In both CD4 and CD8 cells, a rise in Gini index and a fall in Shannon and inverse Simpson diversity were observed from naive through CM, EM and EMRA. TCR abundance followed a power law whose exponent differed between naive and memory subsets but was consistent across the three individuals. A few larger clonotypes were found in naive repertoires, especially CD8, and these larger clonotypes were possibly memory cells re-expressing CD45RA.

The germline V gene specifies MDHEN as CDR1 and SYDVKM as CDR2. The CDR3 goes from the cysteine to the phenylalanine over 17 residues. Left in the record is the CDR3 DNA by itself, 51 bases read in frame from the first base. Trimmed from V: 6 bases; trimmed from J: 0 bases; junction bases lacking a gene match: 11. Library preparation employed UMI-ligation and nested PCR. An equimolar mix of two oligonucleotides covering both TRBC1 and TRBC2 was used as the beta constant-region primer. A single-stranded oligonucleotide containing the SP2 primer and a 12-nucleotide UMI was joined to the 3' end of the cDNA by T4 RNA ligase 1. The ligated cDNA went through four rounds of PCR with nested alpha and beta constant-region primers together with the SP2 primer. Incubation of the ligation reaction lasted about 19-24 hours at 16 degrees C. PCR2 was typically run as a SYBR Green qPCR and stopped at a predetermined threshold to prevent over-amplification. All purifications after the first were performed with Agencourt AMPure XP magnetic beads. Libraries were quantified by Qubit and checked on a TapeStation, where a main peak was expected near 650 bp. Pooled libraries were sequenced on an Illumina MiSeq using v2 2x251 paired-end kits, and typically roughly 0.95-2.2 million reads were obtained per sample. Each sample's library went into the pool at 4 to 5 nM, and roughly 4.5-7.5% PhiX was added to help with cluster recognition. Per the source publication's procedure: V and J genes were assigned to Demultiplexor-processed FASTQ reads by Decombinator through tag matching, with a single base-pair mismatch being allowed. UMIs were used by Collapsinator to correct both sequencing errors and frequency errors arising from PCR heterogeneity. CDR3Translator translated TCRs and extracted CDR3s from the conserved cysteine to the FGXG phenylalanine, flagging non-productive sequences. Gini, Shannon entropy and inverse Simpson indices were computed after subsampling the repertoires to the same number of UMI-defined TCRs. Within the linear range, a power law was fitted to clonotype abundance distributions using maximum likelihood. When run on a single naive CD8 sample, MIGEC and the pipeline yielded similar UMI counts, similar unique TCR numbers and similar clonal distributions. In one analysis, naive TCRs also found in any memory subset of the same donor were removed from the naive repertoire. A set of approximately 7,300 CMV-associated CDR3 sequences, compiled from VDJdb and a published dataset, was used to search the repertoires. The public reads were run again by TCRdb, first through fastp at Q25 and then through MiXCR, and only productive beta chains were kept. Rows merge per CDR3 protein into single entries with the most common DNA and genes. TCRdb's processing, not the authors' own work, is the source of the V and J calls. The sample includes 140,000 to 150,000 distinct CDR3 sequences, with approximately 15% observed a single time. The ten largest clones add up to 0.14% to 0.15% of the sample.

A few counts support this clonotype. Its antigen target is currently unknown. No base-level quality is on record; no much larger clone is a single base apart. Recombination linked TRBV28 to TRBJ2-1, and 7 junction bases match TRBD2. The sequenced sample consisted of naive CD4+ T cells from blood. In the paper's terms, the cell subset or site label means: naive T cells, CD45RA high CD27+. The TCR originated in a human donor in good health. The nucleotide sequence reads TGTGCCAGCAGCACTCCCGGCGGGGGATACTCCTACAATGAGCAGTTCTTC. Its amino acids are CASSTPGGGYSYNEQFF.